This TCR beta chain appears in the sequencing data of a study of Graves' ophthalmopathy and Graves' hyperthyroidism. Study-wide points: In blood appeared most of the expanded thyroid clonotypes whose frequency exceeded 0.001.

Orbital computed tomography, thyroid ultrasound, TRAb, serum thyroxine and clinical symptoms formed the basis of diagnosis. In its sample, this clonotype was seen many times. The target antigen is unknown. Per the germline V gene, CDR1 is SNHLY and CDR2 is FYNNEI. CDR3 length equals 14 residues. After removal of 5 bases from V and 14 bases from J, the junction contained 6 bases not matched to a gene. RNA transcripts served as template for amplifying TCR beta CDR3 sequences. After a first-round RT-PCR with HTBI primers, a second-round multiplex PCR was run. TCRdb itself ran the multiplex PCR reads through MiXCR, one entry per CDR3 protein. The sample contains 340,000 or so distinct CDR3 sequences, 17% of which appear only once.

The chain joins TRBV2 to TRBJ2-6; TRBD2 aligns across 13 bases. This receptor was identified in an adult man with Graves' ophthalmopathy. The sample was peripheral blood. The CDR3 sequence is CASSSGTSGIFLTF. Here the CDR3 DNA reads TGTGCCAGCAGTTCCGGGACTAGCGGGATCTTCCTGACTTTC.